The next 16 T cell receptor beta chains were all read from a single sample in a study of blood T cells in healthy people across ages. Together with a sample-barcoded 5' primer, a J-beta primer mix was included in a second PCR lasting roughly 6 to 12 cycles. TCRdb re-called the 5' RACE reads with MiXCR, one entry per CDR3 protein. This sample has under 800,000 distinct CDR3 sequences, with roughly 21% found just once. Sequenced material: blood. The source of these receptors is a man aged 65 to 85 in good health.

The table lists this clonotype with a few counts. The genes are TRBV7-9 and TRBJ1-3, with 11 bases identical to TRBD1. V lost 5 bases and J lost 7; bases outside the gene matches: 10. The CDR3 totals 16 residues. From germline, CDR1 is SEHNR and CDR2 FQNEAQ (reference sequence). CDR3 bases: TGTGCCAGCAGCCTGGGACAGGGGGAGACGACGAACACCATATATTTT. This translates into CASSLGQGETTNTIYF.

The table lists this clonotype with a few counts. The rearrangement joins TRBV12-3 or TRBV12-4 to TRBJ1-2; D perhaps matches TRBD1 (5 bases). V was shortened by 7 bases and J by 4 bases, with 13 bases between the two germline ends. The CDR3 is made up of 13 amino acids. CDR3 sequence reads: CASNLGRGYGYTF. The CDR3, as DNA: TGTGCCAGCAACTTAGGGAGGGGCTATGGCTACACCTTC.

This clonotype was picked up a small number of times. An end of the junction does not agree with germline; a read error may underlie this. This chain joins TRBV20-1 and TRBJ2-3, with 8 bases fitting TRBD1. Germline V lookup: CDR1 DFQATT, CDR2 SNEGSKA (reference sequence). The CDR3 is 14 amino acids. The CDR3: CSAPGGSSTDTQCF. DNA for the CDR3: TGCAGTGCCCCAGGGGGCTCTAGCACAGATACGCAGTGTTTT.

In this sample, this clonotype turned up a few times. The chain recombines TRBV5-1 with TRBJ1-1; possibly TRBD1 for D (5 bases). The germline V gene encodes CDR1 SGHRS and CDR2 YFSETQ. The V gene lost 5 bases and the J gene lost 3 bases, with 17 bases spanning the gap. The CDR3 totals 15 residues. The CDR3 DNA sequence: TGCGCCAGCAGTTTTGGTGACAGATTGTACACTGAAGCTTTCTTT. Its protein is CASSFGDRLYTEAFF. Filled out from reference TRBV5-1 and TRBJ1-1, the complete variable domain reads KAGVTQTPRYLIKTRGQQVTLSCSPISGHRSVSWYQQTPGQGLQFLFEYFSETQRNKGNFPGRFSGRQFSNSRSEMNVSTLELGDSALYLCASSFGDRLYTEAFFGQGTRLTVV.

The chain couples TRBV5-5 to TRBJ2-1; D perhaps matches TRBD2 (6 bases). CDR3 length equals 15 residues. Trimming left V 1 base short and J 0 bases short, with 8 bases between. Germline values: CDR1 SGHKS, CDR2 YYEKEE (reference sequence). CDR3 nucleotides: TGTGCCAGCAGCTTGCGGGAGAGCTCCTACAATGAGCAGTTCTTC. Its translation: CASSLRESSYNEQFF.

This chain links TRBV12-3 or TRBV12-4 with TRBJ1-4, with 8 bases aligning to TRBD1. This CDR3 has 17 residues. Losses at the gene ends were 5 bases for V and 8 bases for J; bases not matched to a gene: 16. DNA for the CDR3: TGTGCCAGCAGTCTCAATACAGGGGGGAGCTTAAGGGAAAAACTGTTTTTT. Protein sequence: CASSLNTGGSLREKLFF.

V gene TRBV9 combines with J gene TRBJ2-1; TRBD2 aligns across 9 bases. The CDR3 consists of 16 residues. Per germline, CDR1 SGDLS and CDR2 YYNGEE. V lost 4 bases to trimming and J lost 4 bases; unmatched junction nucleotides: 9. CDR3 protein: CASSPPASGEYNEQFF. CDR3 bases: TGTGCCAGCAGCCCCCCAGCTAGCGGGGAATACAATGAGCAGTTCTTC.

This clonotype came up a few times. Relative to the germline gene, one junction end is altered; a read error may explain this. V usage is TRBV2 and J usage is TRBJ1-4; no clear D. Germline CDR1 is SNHLY and CDR2 is FYNNEI. The CDR3 totals 13 residues. DNA for the CDR3: TGTGCCAGCAACCAAATCGCCGATGAAAAGCTGTTTTTT. Translated, it gives CASNQIADEKLFF.

V is TRBV11-2 and J is TRBJ2-1, with 10 nucleotides matching TRBD2. Germline CDR1 SGHAT, CDR2 FQNNGV. There are 16 residues in the CDR3. V gave up 6 bases and J gave up 1 base; unmatched junction bases: 6. CDR3: CASSPTSGASYNEQFF. CDR3 DNA sequence: TGTGCCAGCAGTCCCACTAGCGGGGCATCCTACAATGAGCAGTTCTTC. The variable domain in full, completed from reference TRBV11-2 and TRBJ2-1, reads EAGVAQSPRYKIIEKRQSVAFWCNPISGHATLYWYQQILGQGPKLLIQFQNNGVVDDSQLPKDRFSAERLKGVDSTLKIQPAKLEDSAVYLCASSPTSGASYNEQFFGPGTRLTVL.

This clonotype was seen a handful of times. The chain joins TRBV12-3 or TRBV12-4 to TRBJ2-1; D possibly corresponds to TRBD2 (5 bases). This CDR3 is built from 18 residues. V lost 4 bases and J 0 bases, leaving 19 bases between the germline ends. This CDR3 is CASSSTRGWKGSYNEQFF. The CDR3 DNA reads TGTGCCAGCAGTTCAACTCGGGGTTGGAAAGGCTCCTACAATGAGCAGTTCTTC.

The chain couples TRBV29-1 to TRBJ1-1; a possible D gene is TRBD1 (6 bases). CDR1 SQVTM and CDR2 ANQGSEA come from the germline V gene. Trimming left V 3 bases short and J 4 bases short, with 9 bases between. The CDR3 covers 12 residues. The CDR3 DNA sequence: TGCAGCGTTGAGAAAGGGGGCACTGAAGCTTTCTTT. It specifies CSVEKGGTEAFF.

This clonotype was counted between two and nine times. This rearrangement joins TRBV12-3 or TRBV12-4 to TRBJ2-7; 8 bases line up with TRBD1. V was pared by 6 bases and J by 0 bases, with 7 bases of the junction left unmatched. The CDR3 covers 15 residues. CDR3: CASRHRTGYSYEQYF. CDR3 in DNA: TGTGCCAGCAGACATCGGACAGGGTACTCCTACGAGCAGTACTTC.

The chain combines TRBV29-1 with TRBJ2-2; no reliable D call. Germline V gene lookup returns CDR1 SQVTM and CDR2 ANQGSEA. Trimming stripped 0 bases from V and 1 base from J, with 9 bases between. The CDR3 runs to 15 residues. The CDR3 DNA reads as TGCAGCGTTGAAGACCCCAGCTTGAACACCGGGGAGCTGTTTTTT. The encoded protein is CSVEDPSLNTGELFF.

This clonotype was picked up a small number of times. The V gene is TRBV7-2, the J gene TRBJ2-3; possibly TRBD1 for D (7 bases). Trimming removed 4 bases from V and 10 bases from J, with 12 bases in between. Germline lookup yields CDR1 SGHTA and CDR2 FQGNSA. This CDR3 spans 12 amino acids. CDR3 residues: CASSSGGIAQYF. CDR3 sequence (DNA): TGTGCCAGCAGCTCAGGGGGGATCGCGCAGTATTTT.

The DNA for the CDR3 is TGTGCCAGCAACCCGCCTTTTGGCAATCAGCCCCAGCATTTT. This translates into CASNPPFGNQPQHF. The chain links TRBV6-1 to TRBJ1-5; D is undetermined. The CDR3 is 14 amino acids. CDR1 MNHNS and CDR2 SASEGT come from the germline V gene. Trimming took 7 bases from V and 2 from J, leaving 12 bases between them.

J is TRBJ2-3 and V is TRBV30, with no clear D. V dropped 2 bases and J dropped 5 bases, with 5 bases sitting between them. This CDR3 has 11 residues. From germline, CDR1 is GTSNPN and CDR2 SVGIG (reference sequence). CDR3 in DNA: TGTGCCTGGAGTTTCGGAGATACGCAGTATTTT. Amino acid sequence: CAWSFGDTQYF.